These T cell receptor beta chains were read from a single sample in a study of post-analysis software for immune sequencing data. TCRdb called the PCR reads again in MiXCR, with one record for every CDR3 protein. This sample has approximately 690,000 distinct CDR3 sequences; roughly three fifths occur once, and the top ten carry around 11%. The specimen sequenced was blood. These TCRs come from a girl aged 2 to 10 with multiple sclerosis. The CDR3 runs from the conserved cysteine through the conserved F or W. D genes are given only for firm matches. Clone size is given for some rows only: seen once, a few or many times, or a class if the clone is expanded.

clone size: -
J gene: TRBJ2-3
V gene: TRBV2
D gene: -
CDR3 protein: CASSESLTQYF
CDR3 DNA: TGTGCCAGCAGTGAGTCTCTTACGCAGTATTTT

clone size: -
J gene: TRBJ2-1
V gene: TRBV19
D gene: -
CDR3 protein: CAAGSYNEQFF
CDR3 DNA: TGTGCCGCGGGATCTTACAATGAGCAGTTCTTC

clone size: -
J gene: TRBJ2-3
V gene: TRBV20-1
D gene: -
CDR3 protein: CSANRESDTQYF
CDR3 DNA: TGCAGTGCTAACAGGGAGTCAGATACGCAGTATTTT

clone size: few
J gene: TRBJ2-1
V gene: TRBV10-3
D gene: -
CDR3 protein: CAAGLGGLSYNEQFF
CDR3 DNA: TGTGCCGCCGGGCTGGGGGGGCTTTCCTACAATGAGCAGTTCTTC

clone size: -
J gene: TRBJ1-6
V gene: TRBV4-3
D gene: -
CDR3 protein: CASSQEQGNSPLHF
CDR3 DNA: TGCGCCAGCAGCCAAGAACAGGGCAACTCACCCCTCCACTTT

clone size: few
J gene: TRBJ1-6
V gene: TRBV27
D gene: TRBD1
CDR3 protein: CASSITGGAYNSPLHF
CDR3 DNA: TGTGCCAGCAGTATAACAGGGGGCGCCTATAATTCACCCCTCCACTTT

clone size: -
J gene: TRBJ1-2
V gene: TRBV29-1
D gene: -
CDR3 protein: CSVEDLDGYTF
CDR3 DNA: TGCAGCGTTGAAGATCTCGATGGCTACACCTTC

clone size: -
J gene: TRBJ2-3
V gene: TRBV7-2
D gene: TRBD2
CDR3 protein: CASSSIAGGPPDTQYF
CDR3 DNA: TGTGCCAGCAGCTCTATAGCGGGGGGGCCTCCAGATACGCAGTATTTT

clone size: -
J gene: TRBJ1-2
V gene: TRBV30
D gene: -
CDR3 protein: CAWRRDGGYTF
CDR3 DNA: TGTGCCTGGAGGAGGGACGGTGGCTACACCTTC

clone size: -
J gene: TRBJ2-7
V gene: TRBV7-9
D gene: -
CDR3 protein: CASSLAGDAYEQYF
CDR3 DNA: TGTGCCAGCAGCTTAGCGGGGGACGCCTACGAGCAGTACTTC

clone size: -
J gene: TRBJ2-3
V gene: TRBV7-9
D gene: TRBD2
CDR3 protein: CASSVAGPRGDTQYF
CDR3 DNA: TGTGCCAGCAGTGTAGCGGGACCGAGGGGAGATACGCAGTATTTT

clone size: -
J gene: TRBJ2-7
V gene: TRBV29-1
D gene: -
CDR3 protein: CSVEGGGLYEQYF
CDR3 DNA: TGCAGCGTGGAAGGAGGGGGGCTATACGAGCAGTACTTC

clone size: -
J gene: TRBJ2-3
V gene: TRBV9
D gene: -
CDR3 protein: CASSFEPDTQYF
CDR3 DNA: TGTGCCAGCAGCTTCGAGCCGGATACGCAGTATTTT

clone size: -
J gene: TRBJ2-7
V gene: TRBV7-9
D gene: -
CDR3 protein: CASSWGQDYEQYF
CDR3 DNA: TGTGCCAGCAGCTGGGGACAAGACTACGAGCAGTACTTC

clone size: -
J gene: TRBJ2-4
V gene: TRBV10-2
D gene: -
CDR3 protein: CASSESVLAKNIQYF
CDR3 DNA: TGCGCCAGCAGTGAAAGCGTATTAGCCAAAAACATTCAGTACTTC

clone size: once
J gene: TRBJ2-2
V gene: TRBV27
D gene: TRBD1
CDR3 protein: CASSHRDRGRTGELFF
CDR3 DNA: TGTGCCAGCAGTCATCGGGACAGGGGGCGCACCGGGGAGCTGTTTTTT

clone size: -
J gene: TRBJ2-1
V gene: TRBV7-2
D gene: TRBD2
CDR3 protein: CASSLSSGGPSNEQFF
CDR3 DNA: TGTGCCAGCAGCTTATCCTCGGGAGGGCCCTCCAATGAGCAGTTCTTC

clone size: -
J gene: TRBJ2-5
V gene: TRBV7-2
D gene: -
CDR3 protein: CASSYDSTQETQYF
CDR3 DNA: TGTGCCAGCAGCTACGACAGTACCCAAGAGACCCAGTACTTC

clone size: -
J gene: TRBJ1-2
V gene: TRBV7-2
D gene: -
CDR3 protein: CASSLGGTGNYGYTF
CDR3 DNA: TGTGCCAGCAGCTTAGGGGGGACGGGAAACTATGGCTACACCTTC

clone size: once
J gene: TRBJ2-7
V gene: TRBV7-8
D gene: TRBD2
CDR3 protein: CASSFGLADSYEQYF
CDR3 DNA: TGTGCCAGCAGCTTCGGACTAGCGGACTCCTACGAGCAGTACTTC

clone size: -
J gene: TRBJ2-7
V gene: TRBV29-1
D gene: TRBD2
CDR3 protein: CSVERREVGEQYF
CDR3 DNA: TGCAGCGTTGAAAGGCGGGAGGTGGGAGAGCAGTACTTC

clone size: -
J gene: TRBJ1-1
V gene: TRBV29-1
D gene: -
CDR3 protein: CSVEGGDTEAFF
CDR3 DNA: TGCAGCGTTGAGGGGGGGGACACTGAAGCTTTCTTT

clone size: -
J gene: TRBJ2-1
V gene: TRBV5-5
D gene: -
CDR3 protein: CASSSRPGFSYNEQFF
CDR3 DNA: TGTGCCAGCAGCTCTCGACCGGGTTTCTCCTACAATGAGCAGTTCTTC

clone size: -
J gene: TRBJ2-4
V gene: TRBV20-1
D gene: TRBD2
CDR3 protein: CSARPGLAGWENTQYF
CDR3 DNA: TGCAGTGCTAGGCCAGGACTAGCGGGATGGGAAAACACTCAGTACTTC

clone size: -
J gene: TRBJ2-5
V gene: TRBV14
D gene: TRBD1
CDR3 protein: CASSRQGEIETQYF
CDR3 DNA: TGTGCCAGCAGCAGACAGGGAGAGATCGAGACCCAGTACTTC

clone size: -
J gene: TRBJ2-4
V gene: TRBV5-6
D gene: -
CDR3 protein: CASSSLEGRDIQYF
CDR3 DNA: TGTGCCAGCAGCTCCCTTGAAGGGAGAGACATTCAGTACTTC

clone size: few
J gene: TRBJ2-5
V gene: TRBV6-5
D gene: TRBD2
CDR3 protein: CASRTLAGGTQYF
CDR3 DNA: TGTGCCAGCAGGACATTAGCGGGAGGGACCCAGTACTTC

clone size: -
J gene: TRBJ2-1
V gene: TRBV5-1
D gene: TRBD2
CDR3 protein: CASRPTSGYEQFF
CDR3 DNA: TGCGCCAGCAGGCCGACTAGCGGGTATGAGCAGTTCTTC